The 30 T cell receptor beta chains reported below all come from one sample, sequenced in a study of blood T cells in healthy people across ages. Primed by a sample-barcoded 5' primer and a J-beta primer mix, a second PCR proceeded for roughly 6 to 12 cycles. Via MiXCR, TCRdb re-called the 5' RACE reads, giving one row per CDR3 protein. Counted here are roughly 2 million distinct CDR3 sequences, just under 50% occurring once; the ten biggest clones make up 2% to 2.5%. Specimen: blood. Source of these receptors: a woman between 40 and 55 years old in good health.

This clonotype came up once. The germline gene is not matched at one end of the junction; a read error may be the cause. The chain uses TRBV3-1 and TRBJ2-1; D unclear. The end of the DNA is better explained by TRBJ2-7, so the J call may be wrong. CDR3 length: 15 residues. CDR1 LGHDT and CDR2 YNNKEL come from the germline V gene (reference sequence). DNA for the CDR3: TGTGCCGGCAGCCAACGTGCCAGCTCCTACAATGAGCAGTACTTC. Translating it yields CAGSQRASSYNEQYF.

The rearrangement uses TRBV21-1 and TRBJ2-7; no DNA check was done on the table's D call, TRBD1. TRBV21-1 is given as a pseudogene. The CDR3 sequence is 11 residues long. The CDR3: CATRGAYEQYF. In DNA, the CDR3 is TGTGCCACCCGTGGGGCATACGAGCAGTACTTC.

In DNA form, the CDR3 reads TGTGCCACCAGTGATGCCGGGGGCGACTATGGCTACACCTTC. This sequence encodes CATSDAGGDYGYTF. The chain carries TRBV24-1 and TRBJ1-2; D is perhaps TRBD1 (6 bases). Between the trimmed V and J ends, which lost 3 bases and 3 bases, there was a span of 10 bases. The CDR3 is 14 amino acids. The germline V gene has CDR1 KGHDR and CDR2 SFDVKD.

Remarks on this clonotype: Given a much more abundant clone one base away, this may be a read error. This chain links TRBV29-1 with TRBJ2-7; 10 bases agree with TRBD1. The length of the CDR3 is 13 residues. Germline V gene data show CDR1 as SQVTM and CDR2 as ANQGSEA. CDR3 coding DNA: TGCAGCGCCTCCCGGGACAGGGGCTACAAGCAGTACTTC. Its translation is CSASRDRGYKQYF.

The CDR3 DNA reads as TGCAGTGCTCCGACGGGACCCACCGGCTACACCTTC. It translates to CSAPTGPTGYTF. The rearrangement links TRBV20-1 to TRBJ1-2; D possibly corresponds to TRBD1 (5 bases). Germline-derived CDR1 and CDR2 are DFQATT and SNEGSKA (reference sequence). CDR3 length: 12 amino acids. The ends were cut back, 5 bases at V and 8 bases at J, with 15 bases in the middle.

Remarks on this clonotype: A much more abundant neighbour one base away suggests this may be a read error. V and J are TRBV20-1 and TRBJ1-2; D remains ambiguous. The CDR3 consists of 14 residues. Germline CDR1 is DFQATT and CDR2 is SNEGSKA (reference sequence). V was trimmed by 3 bases and J by 7 bases, leaving 18 bases between them. DNA of the CDR3: TGCAGTGCTAGCCGTAGGGAAAACGGCTGTGGCTACACCTTC. Translation: CSASRRENGCGYTF.

Many counts were recorded for this clonotype. The rearrangement links TRBV29-1 to TRBJ2-6; TRBD1 is a possible D gene (6 bases). Trimming cost V 8 bases and J 0 bases, with 20 bases left between them. CDR3 size: 17 residues. Germline values: CDR1 SQVTM, CDR2 ANQGSEA. CDR3 protein: CSPPRDTTRSGANVLTF. For the CDR3, the DNA is TGCAGCCCTCCCCGGGACACCACCCGCTCTGGGGCCAACGTCCTGACTTTC.

Worth noting for this clonotype: At one end the junction does not follow the germline gene, possibly because of a read error. The chain recombines TRBV10-3 with TRBJ2-3; the D call may be TRBD1 or TRBD2 (5 bases each). CDR1 is ENHRY, CDR2 SYGVKD, per germline. The CDR3 is made up of 15 amino acids. CDR3 protein: CAISQSRGGADTQYF. CDR3 nucleotide sequence: TGTGCCATCAGTCAGTCCCGGGGCGGCGCAGATACGCAGTATTTT.

This clonotype was picked up one time. The chain has TRBV28 and TRBJ2-3, with TRBD1 matching over 12 bases. CDR1 is MDHEN, CDR2 SYDVKM, per germline. This CDR3 is 17 amino acids long. The V segment lost 6 bases and the J segment 6 bases; nucleotides outside the gene matches: 13. CDR3 region: CASRTTGTGGPRDTQYF. The CDR3 nucleotides are TGTGCCAGCAGAACAACCGGGACAGGGGGCCCCCGGGATACGCAGTATTTT.

A remark on this clonotype: The CDR3 does not close with the conserved phenylalanine or tryptophan, likely indicating a read error. The chain uses TRBV20-1 and TRBJ2-4, with 8 bases identical to TRBD2. There are 16 residues in the CDR3. The germline V gene has CDR1 DFQATT and CDR2 SNEGSKA (reference sequence). With V trimmed by 0 bases and J by 4 bases, 8 bases remained unmatched. In DNA form, the CDR3 reads TGCAGTGCTAGAGATAGCGGGGCGACAGATAAAAACATTCAGTACCTC. Its translation: CSARDSGATDKNIQYL.

J is TRBJ2-5 and V is TRBV20-1; 10 bases agree with TRBD2. Germline V gene lookup returns CDR1 DFQATT and CDR2 SNEGSKA (reference sequence). With 8 bases clipped from V and 2 bases from J, the junction kept 5 bases outside the gene matches. This CDR3 has 13 residues. The CDR3 coding sequence is TGCAGTCCCACTAGCGGGGTTCAAGAGACCCAGTACTTC. It encodes CSPTSGVQETQYF.

This clonotype turned up a few times. The chain links TRBV7-2 to TRBJ2-1, with 8 bases aligning to TRBD2. This CDR3 has 16 amino acids. CDR1 is SGHTA, CDR2 FQGNSA, per germline. The V and J ends lost 1 base and 5 bases, in that order; junction bases with no gene match: 7. CDR3 nucleotide sequence: TGTGCCAGCAGCTTAGAATTAGCGGGGCCTAACAATGAGCAGTTCTTC. Residues: CASSLELAGPNNEQFF.

The chain has TRBV7-2 and TRBJ2-5, with TRBD2 matching 7 bases. The V gene end was trimmed by 5 bases and the J gene end by 2 bases; junction bases not matched to a gene: 14. The CDR3 is 17 residues long. CDR1 is SGHTA, CDR2 FQGNSA, per germline. In nucleotides, the CDR3 is TGTGCCAGCAGCGCCGCCGGTAGGACGGGAGGACAAGAGACCCAGTACTTC. Its protein product is CASSAAGRTGGQETQYF. Full variable domain (remainder filled in from reference TRBV7-2 and TRBJ2-5): GAGVSQSPSNKVTEKGKDVELRCDPISGHTALYWYRQSLGQGLEFLIYFQGNSAPDKSGLPSDRFSAERTGGSVSTLTIQRTQQEDSAVYLCASSAAGRTGGQETQYFGPGTRLLVL.

This clonotype was recorded a few times. The V gene is TRBV7-2, the J gene TRBJ2-3; D unresolved. The V end lost 7 bases, the J end lost 2 bases, and 19 bases lay between the germline ends. The CDR3 covers 16 residues. Looked up from germline, CDR1 is SGHTA and CDR2 is FQGNSA. This CDR3 is CASTSILDPLTDTQYF. For the CDR3, the DNA is TGTGCCAGCACCTCCATTCTGGACCCCCTCACAGATACGCAGTATTTT. The full variable domain, with the rest looked up from reference TRBV7-2 and TRBJ2-3, is GAGVSQSPSNKVTEKGKDVELRCDPISGHTALYWYRQSLGQGLEFLIYFQGNSAPDKSGLPSDRFSAERTGGSVSTLTIQRTQQEDSAVYLCASTSILDPLTDTQYFGPGTRLTVL.

The rearrangement joins TRBV6-1 to TRBJ1-4, with 9 bases that match TRBD1. The germline V gene has CDR1 MNHNS and CDR2 SASEGT. After removal of 5 bases from V and 5 bases from J, the junction contained 6 bases not matched to a gene. The CDR3 contains 15 residues. The CDR3 DNA reads TGTGCCAGCAGTACAGGGACAGGGTCCAATGAAAAACTGTTTTTT. Translating gives CASSTGTGSNEKLFF.

CDR3 nucleotides: TGTGCCAGCAGCGAAAGAACTAGCGGCGCGACTCGCTACAATGAGCAGTTCTTC. The encoded protein is CASSERTSGATRYNEQFF. The chain employs TRBV7-2 and TRBJ2-1, with 8 bases fitting TRBD2. CDR1 is SGHTA and CDR2 is FQGNSA in the germline V gene. The V and J ends lost 5 bases and 3 bases, in that order; junction bases with no gene match: 15. The CDR3 runs to 18 residues.

This clonotype was observed a single time. J is TRBJ2-4 and V is TRBV19; weak D call: TRBD2 (5 bases). The better agreement between TRBJ2-7 and the DNA end casts doubt on the J call. The CDR3 runs to 12 residues. The germline V gene encodes CDR1 LNHDA and CDR2 SQIVND (reference sequence). CDR3 residues: CASSMGDYEQYF. The CDR3 DNA sequence: TGTGCCAGTAGTATGGGAGACTACGAGCAGTACTTC.

This clonotype was seen only a few times. A much more abundant neighbour one base away suggests this may be a read error. The chain employs TRBV7-9 and TRBJ2-3; 7 bases map to TRBD2. V shed 8 bases, J shed 0 bases, and the junction held 2 bases outside the gene matches. The CDR3 runs 13 residues. Germline CDR1 SEHNR, CDR2 FQNEAQ (reference sequence). In nucleotides, the CDR3 is TGTGCCAGCGGCGGGGGTAGCACAGATACGCAGTATTTT. Its protein product is CASGGGSTDTQYF.

This chain joins TRBV6-2 or TRBV6-3 and TRBJ1-5; 10 nucleotides agree with TRBD1. The V gene end was trimmed by 6 bases and the J gene end by 3 bases; junction bases not matched to a gene: 11. Germline V gene lookup returns CDR1 MNHEY and CDR2 SVGEGT. This CDR3 has 17 residues. CDR3 in DNA: TGTGCCAGCAGCAGAAGAGGACAGGGGGTTGACAATCAGCCCCAGCATTTT. Amino acid sequence: CASSRRGQGVDNQPQHF.

V gene TRBV9 combines with J gene TRBJ2-5; perhaps TRBD2 as D (5 bases). This CDR3 contains 15 residues. Germline CDR1 reads SGDLS; CDR2 reads YYNGEE. V dropped 0 bases and J dropped 7 bases, with 16 bases sitting between them. The CDR3 region has the DNA TGTGCCAGCAGCGTAGATAAGTCTAGCCGCGGGACCCAGTACTTC. Translation gives CASSVDKSSRGTQYF.

This clonotype was counted only a few times. V gene TRBV7-9 combines with J gene TRBJ2-3; unclear D gene. Trimming took 5 bases from V and 4 from J, leaving 13 bases between them. CDR1 and CDR2 from the germline V gene are SEHNR and FQNEAQ (reference sequence). This CDR3 has 14 amino acids. CDR3 bases: TGTGCCAGCAGCCCCCGCCATTTGTCAGATACGCAGTATTTT. It is translated as CASSPRHLSDTQYF.

This clonotype was counted a few times. The V and J genes are TRBV13 and TRBJ2-1; tentatively, D is TRBD1 (6 bases). V lost 5 bases and J lost 7, with 15 bases in between. The CDR3 runs 14 residues. CDR1 is PRHDT, CDR2 FYEKMQ, per germline (reference sequence). The CDR3 DNA reads as TGTGCCAGCAGCCACAGGGTATCGGGGAATGAGCAGTTCTTC. Translation: CASSHRVSGNEQFF.

The rearrangement joins TRBV11-2 to TRBJ2-1; D might be TRBD1 or TRBD2, each matching 5 bases. Germline CDR1 and CDR2: SGHAT and FQNNGV. V lost 3 bases and J lost 7, with 16 bases in between. The CDR3 is 15 amino acids. CDR3 bases: TGTGCCAGCAGCTTTTTACCAGGGACCCATAATGAGCAGTTCTTC. It codes for CASSFLPGTHNEQFF.

The chain joins TRBV5-1 to TRBJ2-7; D perhaps matches TRBD2 (5 bases). The end of the DNA fits TRBJ2-5 better, so the J call may be wrong. This CDR3 is 15 amino acids long. Germline-derived CDR1 and CDR2 are SGHRS and YFSETQ. The CDR3 loop reads CASSSGGPSSETQYF. CDR3 sequence (DNA): TGCGCCAGCAGCTCGGGTGGGCCTAGCTCGGAGACCCAGTACTTC.

The chain joins TRBV4-2 to TRBJ2-3, with 10 bases that match TRBD2. CDR1 LGHNA and CDR2 YNFKEQ come from the germline V gene. The CDR3 contains 16 residues. The ends lost 1 base at V and 2 bases at J; junction bases unmatched: 3. The CDR3 here is CASSQVTSGNTDTQYF. The CDR3 DNA is TGTGCCAGCAGCCAAGTCACTAGCGGGAACACAGATACGCAGTATTTT.

The chain uses TRBV6-6 and TRBJ2-1; 13 nucleotides line up with TRBD2. Germline loops: CDR1 MNHNY, CDR2 SVGAGI (reference sequence). V lost 7 bases, J lost 10 bases, and 10 bases stayed unmatched. This CDR3 is built from 15 residues. The CDR3 is CASTRTGLAGREQFF. Written as DNA, the CDR3 is TGTGCCAGCACCCGAACGGGACTAGCGGGGCGCGAGCAGTTCTTC.

This clonotype is medium-sized (0.01 to 0.1%) within its sample. The chain couples TRBV6-5 to TRBJ2-7, with TRBD1 as a possible D gene (6 bases). The CDR3 consists of 14 residues. Per the germline V gene, CDR1 is MNHEY and CDR2 is SVGAGI. V lost 7 bases and J lost 5, with 18 bases in between. CDR3 sequence (DNA): TGTGCCAGCAATCTCCAGGGGAATTTACACGAGCAGTACTTC. Translating it yields CASNLQGNLHEQYF.

This clonotype was picked up a small number of times. V is TRBV4-1 and J is TRBJ1-2; no definite D call. CDR1 is MGHRA, CDR2 YSYEKL, per germline. The CDR3 is 13 amino acids. V lost 0 bases to trimming and J lost 8 bases, with 10 bases between them. The DNA of the CDR3 is TGCGCCAGCAGCCAAGAGGCGGCAGTCGGCTACACCTTC. Protein: CASSQEAAVGYTF.

The genes are TRBV5-1 and TRBJ1-2, with D perhaps TRBD1 (6 bases). The V gene's germline CDR1 is SGHRS and CDR2 YFSETQ. Trimming removed 4 bases from V and 2 bases from J, with 21 bases in between. This CDR3 spans 17 amino acids. The CDR3 sequence: CASSANQGKLANYGYTF. In DNA, the CDR3 is TGCGCCAGCAGCGCGAATCAGGGGAAACTCGCCAACTATGGCTACACCTTC.

This clonotype is a singleton in its sample. The rearrangement joins TRBV6-2 or TRBV6-3 to TRBJ2-3, with TRBD2 identical over 9 bases. J lost 4 bases, V lost 7 bases, and 18 bases had no gene match. Germline V gene data show CDR1 as MNHEY and CDR2 as SVGEGT. The CDR3 extends over 18 amino acids. CDR3 amino acids: CASKPGTSKRGVSDTQYF. The CDR3 nucleotides are TGTGCCAGCAAACCCGGCACTTCGAAGCGGGGGGTTTCAGATACGCAGTATTTT.